This T cell receptor beta chain was captured by sequencing in a study of blood T cell repertoires in COVID-19. Per the original data handling: Reference gene primers were amplified, and this amplification served to estimate nucleated cell counts. Sequencing used immunoSEQ multiplex PCR; TCRdb keeps in-frame clones, though not all of them. The V and J calls and clone size come from that table; D and trimming were worked out from the DNA. The top ten clones hold 1.2% of a sample with fewer than 200,000 clones, about 85% of them seen once. CDR3 length: 13 residues. V was trimmed by 4 bases and J by 8 bases, leaving 14 bases between them. Germline V lookup: CDR1 SGHTA, CDR2 FQGTGA.

The V call is TRBV7-3, the J call TRBJ1-2; D gene unclear. The sequencing input was peripheral blood. This TCR was recovered from a man between 60 and 75 years old who had recovered from COVID-19. The CDR3 DNA follows: TGTGCCAGCAGCTATTCCGGGTCTGGGGGCTACACCTTC. Its translation: CASSYSGSGGYTF.